This T cell receptor beta chain was identified during a study of T-cell memory formation after mild COVID-19. In TCRdb, the 5' RACE reads were re-called with MiXCR into one record per CDR3 protein. The data show 110,000 to 150,000 distinct CDR3 sequences, 11% to 15% seen once. The table lists this clonotype with a few counts. The antigen is not known. Germline values: CDR1 KGHDR, CDR2 SFDVKD. Trimming took 5 bases from V and 8 from J, leaving 11 bases between them. The CDR3 extends over 12 amino acids. Regarding the study as a whole: For second-wave clones that peaked at day 37, SARS-CoV-2 specificity went unverified.

The origin of this receptor is an adult woman who had mild COVID-19 (a few samples of this study predate the infection). Cell type and time point are not known. The sequenced sample was PBMCs or a T cell subset sorted from them (not recorded which). This sequence joins TRBV24-1 and TRBJ1-2, with a weak D call TRBD1 (6 bases). CDR3 bases: TGTGCCACCAGTGCTGCAGGGGAAGGCTACACCTTC. It is translated as CATSAAGEGYTF.